This T cell receptor (beta chain) was captured in a study of OX40 agonist ivuxolimab in advanced cancers. Study-level background: The patients' treatment was ivuxolimab, an agonistic anti-OX40 (CD134) antibody. Age averaged around 58 years (range about 20 to 79), and 80% to 90% were male.

The CDR3 runs 17 residues. CDR1 is LGHNA, CDR2 YNFKEQ, per germline. V was trimmed by 0 bases and J by 0 bases, leaving 12 bases between them. Clones were sequenced by immunoSEQ multiplex PCR, and TCRdb holds only the in-frame ones, with some missing. The table lists 75,000 to 90,000 clones, more than 90% of them singletons. This sequence was found in an adult with an advanced solid tumor such as melanoma, head and neck, liver or kidney cancer. The material was CD4+ or CD8+ T cells sorted from blood, obtained in a trial of the OX40 agonist ivuxolimab. V usage is TRBV4-2 and J usage is TRBJ2-4, with D unresolved. The chain's CDR3 is CASSQDLQSLAKNIQYF. The DNA of the CDR3 is TGTGCCAGCAGCCAAGATCTACAGAGCCTAGCCAAAAACATTCAGTACTTC.